The rows below give T cell receptor beta chains drawn from one sample of a study of sequential checkpoint blockade in melanoma. Sequenced by immunoSEQ multiplex PCR; TCRdb stores in-frame clones only, minus some. The sample includes 15,000 to 20,000 clones, less than 75% of them seen just once. The input for sequencing was CD8+ T cells sorted from blood (inferred from file names), taken from a patient given nivolumab and ipilimumab in sequence. Every receptor here comes from a human donor with melanoma. Both conserved end residues are part of each CDR3. Fields, in order: J gene, clone size, V gene, D gene, CDR3 protein, CDR3 DNA. The D gene is left open where the match is weak. The size field is filled for only some rows; it gives once, few, many or a size class.

j_gene: TRBJ1-2
abundance: -
v_gene: TRBV29-1
d_gene: -
CDR3aa: CSVETADGYTF
CDR3nt: TGCAGCGTTGAGACAGCCGATGGCTACACCTTC

j_gene: TRBJ1-5
abundance: -
v_gene: TRBV4-1
d_gene: -
CDR3aa: CASSPARGNQPQHF
CDR3nt: TGCGCCAGCAGCCCGGCAAGGGGAAATCAGCCCCAGCATTTT

j_gene: TRBJ1-2
abundance: few
v_gene: TRBV9
d_gene: -
CDR3aa: CGGFETGQYYGYTF
CDR3nt: TGTGGGGGCTTTGAAACCGGACAGTACTATGGCTACACCTTC

j_gene: TRBJ2-3
abundance: -
v_gene: TRBV18
d_gene: TRBD2
CDR3aa: CASSPPAGEDTDTQYF
CDR3nt: TGTGCCAGCTCACCCCCGGCGGGGGAGGACACAGATACGCAGTATTTT

j_gene: TRBJ2-1
abundance: -
v_gene: TRBV4-2
d_gene: -
CDR3aa: CASSQVAWNEQFF
CDR3nt: TGTGCCAGCAGCCAAGTTGCGTGGAATGAGCAGTTCTTC

j_gene: TRBJ2-1
abundance: -
v_gene: TRBV27
d_gene: TRBD1
CDR3aa: CASSLGQGIYDEQFF
CDR3nt: TGTGCCAGCAGCCTGGGACAGGGGATATACGATGAGCAGTTCTTC

j_gene: TRBJ2-7
abundance: -
v_gene: TRBV7-9
d_gene: TRBD1
CDR3aa: CASSFRRDRAKNSYEQYF
CDR3nt: TGTGCCAGCAGCTTTCGACGGGACAGGGCTAAAAACTCCTACGAGCAGTACTTC

j_gene: TRBJ1-5
abundance: once
v_gene: TRBV30
d_gene: -
CDR3aa: CAWSGEGPGSNQPQHF
CDR3nt: TGTGCCTGGAGCGGGGAAGGGCCGGGGAGCAATCAGCCCCAGCATTTT

j_gene: TRBJ2-7
abundance: few
v_gene: TRBV4-3
d_gene: -
CDR3aa: CASSQGGGPYEQYF
CDR3nt: TGCGCCAGCAGCCAAGGGGGGGGCCCCTACGAGCAGTACTTC

j_gene: TRBJ2-3
abundance: -
v_gene: TRBV2
d_gene: -
CDR3aa: CASNSGDSSTDTQYF
CDR3nt: TGTGCCAGCAATTCGGGGGACTCTAGCACAGATACGCAGTATTTT

j_gene: TRBJ2-7
abundance: few
v_gene: TRBV28
d_gene: TRBD1
CDR3aa: CASSFFPGQGANEQYF
CDR3nt: TGTGCCAGCAGTTTTTTTCCGGGACAGGGAGCCAACGAGCAGTACTTC

j_gene: TRBJ1-2
abundance: -
v_gene: TRBV4-3
d_gene: TRBD1
CDR3aa: CASSQEPTGGSDGYTF
CDR3nt: TGCGCCAGCAGCCAAGAACCGACAGGGGGATCCGATGGCTACACCTTC

j_gene: TRBJ2-1
abundance: once
v_gene: TRBV4-1
d_gene: -
CDR3aa: CASSQVGHNEQFF
CDR3nt: TGCGCCAGCAGCCAAGTCGGTCACAATGAGCAGTTCTTC

j_gene: TRBJ1-1
abundance: -
v_gene: TRBV7-8
d_gene: -
CDR3aa: CASSPSTEAFF
CDR3nt: TGTGCCAGCAGCCCGAGCACTGAAGCTTTCTTT